Each of the 27 T cell receptor beta chains below was sequenced from the same sample in a study of Graves' ophthalmopathy and Graves' hyperthyroidism. RNA transcripts served as template for amplifying TCR beta CDR3 sequences. Second-round multiplex PCR came after first-round RT-PCR with HTBI primers. TCRdb itself ran the multiplex PCR reads through MiXCR, one entry per CDR3 protein. The table lists some 400,000 distinct CDR3 sequences, around 18% of them singletons, with roughly 1.6% in the top ten. The material sequenced was peripheral blood. Receptor source: a woman under 30 with Graves' ophthalmopathy.

This clonotype appeared many times. The V and J genes are TRBV6-2 or TRBV6-3 and TRBJ2-7, with 9 bases aligning to TRBD1. Germline lookup yields CDR1 MNHEY and CDR2 SVGEGT. There are 16 residues in the CDR3. V shed 6 bases, J shed 5 bases, and the junction held 14 bases outside the gene matches. CDR3 nucleotides: TGTGCCAGCAGCCCTCGTGCAGGGACAGGGTCGAACGAGCAGTACTTC. Translated: CASSPRAGTGSNEQYF.

This clonotype was recorded many times. The rearrangement links TRBV6-1 to TRBJ2-7; TRBD1 agrees at 7 bases. The CDR3 has 15 residues. The ends lost 6 bases at V and 2 bases at J; junction bases unmatched: 10. Germline V gene sequence: CDR1 MNHNS, CDR2 SASEGT. CDR3 DNA sequence: TGTGCCAGCAGCTCTATCCGGGACAGAGCCTACGAGCAGTACTTC. Its protein product is CASSSIRDRAYEQYF.

This clonotype was counted ten times or more. The rearrangement uses TRBV2 and TRBJ2-4; D is uncertain. Trimming stripped 6 bases from V and 2 bases from J, with 11 bases between. CDR3 length: 14 residues. Per the germline V gene, CDR1 is SNHLY and CDR2 is FYNNEI. Here the CDR3 DNA reads TGTGCCAGCAGGCAGGTAGAGACCAAAAACATTCAGTACTTC. It yields the protein CASRQVETKNIQYF.

The J gene is TRBJ2-5, the V gene TRBV27, with TRBD1 as a possible D gene (5 bases). Germline CDR1 is MNHEY and CDR2 is SMNVEV (reference sequence). The CDR3 has 13 amino acids. V was pared by 5 bases and J by 5 bases, with 12 bases between. The CDR3 DNA reads TGTGCCAGCAGTCCAGCATGGGGCGAGACCCAGTACTTC. Translated, it gives CASSPAWGETQYF.

In its sample, this clonotype was seen many times. The rearrangement joins TRBV15 to TRBJ2-7; D gene unclear. Germline V gene lookup returns CDR1 LNHNV and CDR2 YYDKDF (reference sequence). This CDR3 is 12 amino acids long. Trimming shortened V by 4 bases and J by 3 bases, and 7 bases separated the two germline ends. The chain's CDR3 is CATSTYGYEQYF. Here the CDR3 DNA reads TGTGCCACCAGCACATACGGCTACGAGCAGTACTTC.

This clonotype has ten or more counts. V is TRBV20-1 and J is TRBJ2-5; tentative D call: TRBD2 (5 bases). CDR1 and CDR2 from the germline V gene are DFQATT and SNEGSKA (reference sequence). The CDR3 is 12 amino acids. V was cut by 6 bases and J by 0 bases, with 8 bases left in between. CDR3 in DNA: TGCAGTGCATCGGGAAACCAAGAGACCCAGTACTTC. It codes for CSASGNQETQYF.

The chain combines TRBV28 with TRBJ2-5; 7 positions agree with TRBD1. Germline lookup yields CDR1 MDHEN and CDR2 SYDVKM. Losses at the gene ends were 2 bases for V and 7 bases for J; bases not matched to a gene: 4. The CDR3 is made up of 13 amino acids. CDR3 coding DNA: TGTGCCAGCAGTTTAGGGGGACAGTCGACCCAGTACTTC. Encoded protein: CASSLGGQSTQYF.

Many counts were recorded for this clonotype. V is TRBV15 and J is TRBJ2-7, with D hard to call. Trimming pared 6 bases from V and 6 bases from J, leaving 21 bases between. The CDR3 runs 15 residues. Germline V gene lookup returns CDR1 LNHNV and CDR2 YYDKDF (reference sequence). CDR3: CATRVEGAPAFEQYF. Written as DNA, the CDR3 is TGTGCCACCAGGGTGGAAGGAGCCCCCGCCTTCGAGCAGTACTTC.

This clonotype was seen repeatedly, ten times or more. The gene calls are TRBV6-1 and TRBJ1-5; TRBD1 is a possible D gene (5 bases). This CDR3 is 15 amino acids long. The V end lost 2 bases, the J end lost 7 bases, and 15 bases lay between the germline ends. The germline gives CDR1 MNHNS, CDR2 SASEGT. CDR3 loop: CASSERGVAGQPQHF. CDR3 DNA: TGTGCCAGCAGTGAAAGGGGCGTGGCGGGGCAGCCCCAGCATTTT.

This clonotype occurred many times. The chain combines TRBV12-3 or TRBV12-4 with TRBJ2-7; TRBD2 might be the D (5 bases). The CDR3 length is 13 residues. V lost 1 base and J lost 2, with 6 bases in between. DNA for the CDR3: TGTGCCAGCAGTTTAGACGGGACCTACGAGCAGTACTTC. Its protein is CASSLDGTYEQYF.

This clonotype occurred many times. This chain links TRBV9 with TRBJ2-5; perhaps TRBD1 as D (5 bases). In germline, CDR1 is SGDLS, CDR2 YYNGEE. The CDR3 sequence is 15 residues long. The V gene lost 3 bases and the J gene lost 4 bases, with 16 bases spanning the gap. CDR3 coding DNA: TGTGCCAGCAGCGAAGACAGCCGGGTTATAGAGACCCAGTACTTC. Its protein product is CASSEDSRVIETQYF.

This clonotype was detected ten times or more. The genes are TRBV7-2 and TRBJ2-5; D is ambiguous. CDR1 and CDR2 from the germline V gene are SGHTA and FQGNSA. CDR3 size: 12 residues. V lost 10 bases, J lost 3 bases, and 12 bases lay in between. CDR3 in amino acids: CATESPEETQYF. The DNA for the CDR3 is TGTGCCACAGAAAGTCCCGAAGAGACCCAGTACTTC.

The V gene is TRBV5-1, the J gene TRBJ1-1; tentatively, D is TRBD1 (5 bases). Germline lookup yields CDR1 SGHRS and CDR2 YFSETQ. CDR3 length: 14 amino acids. Trimming removed 3 bases from V and 2 bases from J, with 11 bases in between. The CDR3 region is CASSSEGANTEAFF. CDR3 bases: TGCGCCAGCAGCTCGGAAGGGGCTAACACTGAAGCTTTCTTT.

This clonotype has at least ten counts. V and J are TRBV6-1 and TRBJ2-4, with D uncertain. Germline values: CDR1 MNHNS, CDR2 SASEGT. The V and J ends lost 6 bases and 8 bases respectively, with 8 bases between them. The CDR3 is 11 residues long. The CDR3 bases are TGTGCCAGCAGCGACGTCTACATTCAGTACTTC. This codes for CASSDVYIQYF.

This clonotype appeared many times. J is TRBJ2-5 and V is TRBV7-8, with 7 bases that match TRBD2. Germline lookup yields CDR1 SGHVS and CDR2 FQNEAQ. The CDR3 spans 15 residues. The junction had 5 bases not matched to a gene; V was cut back by 1 base and J by 3 bases. This CDR3 is CASSLVASGKETQYF. The CDR3, as DNA: TGTGCCAGCAGCTTAGTTGCAAGCGGGAAAGAGACCCAGTACTTC.

This clonotype showed up many times. The V gene is TRBV12-5, the J gene TRBJ2-5; TRBD2 matches 8 bases. The ends lost 2 bases at V and 5 bases at J; junction bases unmatched: 13. Germline CDR1 and CDR2: LGHNT and FRNRAP. This CDR3 is built from 17 residues. CDR3 nucleotide sequence: TGTGCTAGTGGTTTGCGGGAGCGGGAGTTAGTAAAGGAGACCCAGTACTTC. The encoded protein is CASGLRERELVKETQYF.

This clonotype came up many times. The chain combines TRBV7-8 with TRBJ1-2; 8 positions match TRBD1. J was trimmed by 3 bases and V by 5 bases; bases with no gene match: 5. CDR1 is SGHVS and CDR2 is FQNEAQ in the germline V gene. The CDR3 is made up of 14 amino acids. In DNA form, the CDR3 reads TGTGCCAGCAGCGCGACAGGGGAGGACTATGGCTACACCTTC. Amino acid sequence: CASSATGEDYGYTF.

This clonotype was seen ten or more times. The chain combines TRBV5-4 with TRBJ1-1, with D possibly matching TRBD1 (5 bases). The CDR3 spans 17 residues. V was clipped by 2 bases and J by 0 bases, with 17 bases between them. Germline V gives CDR1 SGHNT, CDR2 YYREEE (reference sequence). CDR3 protein: CASSFTYRGRVNTEAFF. CDR3 DNA: TGTGCCAGCAGCTTCACCTACCGGGGCAGGGTGAACACTGAAGCTTTCTTT.

This clonotype came up many times. The chain links TRBV19 to TRBJ2-6, with 9 bases aligning to TRBD2. The CDR3 extends over 16 amino acids. The V segment lost 8 bases and the J segment 0 bases; nucleotides outside the gene matches: 5. Germline V gives CDR1 LNHDA, CDR2 SQIVND (reference sequence). This CDR3 is CASLAGSSSGANVLTF. Written as DNA, the CDR3 is TGTGCCAGTCTAGCGGGATCCTCCTCTGGGGCCAACGTCCTGACTTTC.

This clonotype was seen many times. V and J are TRBV4-3 and TRBJ2-5; TRBD1 matches 10 bases. The CDR3 has 16 amino acids. Germline CDR1 is LGHNA and CDR2 is YSLEER. With V trimmed by 0 bases and J by 2 bases, 3 bases remained unmatched. CDR3 nucleotides: TGCGCCAGCAGCCAAGAGGGACAGGGGTCACAAGAGACCCAGTACTTC. This sequence encodes CASSQEGQGSQETQYF.

This clonotype was found many times. The rearrangement uses TRBV7-9 and TRBJ2-7; no clear D. There are 12 residues in the CDR3. With 6 bases removed from V and 7 bases from J, the gap between germline ends came to 13 bases. The germline gives CDR1 SEHNR, CDR2 FQNEAQ (reference sequence). CDR3 nucleotides: TGTGCCAGCAGTAAGACCCTACCGGAGCAGTACTTC. Translated: CASSKTLPEQYF.

The V gene is TRBV2, the J gene TRBJ2-6; TRBD1 matches 10 bases. The CDR3 spans 17 residues. Germline loops: CDR1 SNHLY, CDR2 FYNNEI. J was trimmed by 0 bases and V by 6 bases; bases with no gene match: 5. The DNA of the CDR3 is TGTGCCAGCAGAGCCGGGACAGGGGTCTCTGGGGCCAACGTCCTGACTTTC. Its protein product is CASRAGTGVSGANVLTF.

This clonotype has at least ten counts. V usage is TRBV6-2 or TRBV6-3 and J usage is TRBJ2-7, with TRBD1 matching over 8 bases. This CDR3 spans 15 amino acids. After removal of 4 bases from V and 1 base from J, the junction contained 6 bases not matched to a gene. Germline CDR1 MNHEY, CDR2 SVGEGT. CDR3 loop: CASSSPGTGSYEQYF. In DNA form, the CDR3 reads TGTGCCAGCAGTTCTCCCGGGACAGGTTCCTACGAGCAGTACTTC.

At least ten counts were recorded for this clonotype. The V call is TRBV4-3, the J call TRBJ2-4, with 8 bases aligning to TRBD2. The length of the CDR3 is 18 residues. The trim removed 1 base at V and 0 bases at J, leaving 8 bases unmatched. The V gene's germline CDR1 is LGHNA and CDR2 YSLEER. This chain's CDR3 is CASSQVLTGGLAKNIQYF. CDR3 DNA sequence: TGCGCCAGCAGCCAAGTCCTAACGGGAGGGCTAGCCAAAAACATTCAGTACTTC.

Many counts were recorded for this clonotype. The chain has TRBV6-5 and TRBJ1-2; D is perhaps TRBD1 (5 bases). With 0 bases removed from V and 2 bases from J, the gap between germline ends came to 13 bases. CDR1 is MNHEY and CDR2 is SVGAGI in the germline V gene. The CDR3 covers 16 residues. CDR3 sequence (DNA): TGTGCCAGCAGTTACTCCACCGGGGGATCAAACTATGGCTACACCTTC. Its protein product is CASSYSTGGSNYGYTF.

This clonotype was found many times. The chain joins TRBV14 to TRBJ1-2, with D unresolved. CDR3 length: 14 residues. Trimming shortened V by 4 bases and J by 2 bases, and 11 bases separated the two germline ends. Germline V CDR1 and CDR2: SGHDN, FVKESK. The CDR3 protein is CASSLVTSNYGYTF. The CDR3 DNA sequence: TGTGCCAGCAGCCTCGTGACATCGAACTATGGCTACACCTTC.

This clonotype showed up just a few times. This may be a read error, as it is one base from a much larger clone. The chain joins TRBV4-2 to TRBJ2-7, with 8 bases lining up with TRBD1. Germline assignment: CDR1 LGHNA and CDR2 YNFKEQ. V shed 5 bases, J shed 5 bases, and the junction held 11 bases outside the gene matches. This CDR3 has 15 amino acids. CDR3 in DNA: TGTGCCAGCAGCGCCCGGACAGGGAGCGCCCACGAGCAGTACTTC. Translating it yields CASSARTGSAHEQYF.